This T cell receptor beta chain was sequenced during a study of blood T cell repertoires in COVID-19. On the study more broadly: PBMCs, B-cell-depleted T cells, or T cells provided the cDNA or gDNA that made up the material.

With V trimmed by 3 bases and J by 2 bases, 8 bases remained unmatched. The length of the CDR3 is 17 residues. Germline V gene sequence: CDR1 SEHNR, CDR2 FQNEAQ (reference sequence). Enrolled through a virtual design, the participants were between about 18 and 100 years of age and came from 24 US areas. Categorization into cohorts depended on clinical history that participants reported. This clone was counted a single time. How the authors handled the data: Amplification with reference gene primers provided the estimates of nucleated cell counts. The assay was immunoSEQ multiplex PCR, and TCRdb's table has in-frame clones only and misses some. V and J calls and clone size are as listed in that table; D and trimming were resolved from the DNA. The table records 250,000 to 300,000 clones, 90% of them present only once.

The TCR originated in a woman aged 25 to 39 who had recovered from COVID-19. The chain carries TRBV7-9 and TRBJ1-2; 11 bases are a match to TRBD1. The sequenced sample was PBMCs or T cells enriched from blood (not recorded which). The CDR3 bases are TGTGCCAGCAGCTTGACGGACAGGGGGCTGATAAACTATGGCTACACCTTC. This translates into CASSLTDRGLINYGYTF.